This T cell receptor (beta chain) appears in the sequencing data of a study of T cells after yellow fever vaccination. TCRdb recomputed calls from the 5' RACE reads with MiXCR, one row per CDR3 protein. The sample contains more than 250,000 distinct CDR3 sequences, around 7% of which appear only once. Germline V gene lookup returns CDR1 MDHEN and CDR2 SYDVKM. The CDR3 loop spans 17 amino acids. V lost 3 bases, J lost 6 bases, and 20 bases lay in between. Whole-study findings and limits: It was the secondary response that reached its peak faster, day 5 versus 15, but it was weaker.

This clonotype was recorded many times. The antigen remains unidentified. The rearrangement uses TRBV28 and TRBJ1-4, with D possibly being TRBD1 (6 bases). The receptor was derived from a man aged 18 to 29 who received the YFV17D yellow fever vaccine. This specimen was PBMCs, taken roughly 47 days after the first yellow fever vaccination. CDR3 nucleotide sequence: TGTGCCAGCAGTTTGGGAAGGTGGGGGGCCGGGGATGAAAAACTGTTTTTT. Its protein product is CASSLGRWGAGDEKLFF.